The 26 T cell receptor beta chains below all came from one sample that was sequenced in a study of OX40 agonist ivuxolimab in advanced cancers. Assay: immunoSEQ multiplex PCR; the TCRdb copy retains only in-frame clones and omits some. The repertoire has 70,000 or so clones, approximately 93% of them found once; the top ten carry 0.3%. Specimen: CD4+ or CD8+ T cells sorted from blood, collected in a trial of the OX40 agonist ivuxolimab. All receptors come from an adult with an advanced solid tumor such as melanoma, head and neck, liver or kidney cancer.

The rearrangement uses TRBV19 and TRBJ1-3; unclear D gene. CDR3 length: 11 amino acids. Germline V gives CDR1 LNHDA, CDR2 SQIVND (reference sequence). Trimming left V 7 bases short and J 8 bases short, with 9 bases between. In DNA form, the CDR3 reads TGTGCCAGTACCTATCTCTACACCATATATTTT. Residues: CASTYLYTIYF.

V and J are TRBV28 and TRBJ2-1; D possibly uses TRBD1 or TRBD2 (5 bases each). The CDR3 runs to 15 residues. Per the germline V gene, CDR1 is MDHEN and CDR2 is SYDVKM. With 5 bases removed from V and 9 bases from J, the gap between germline ends came to 20 bases. CDR3: CASSLGTEPRIEQFF. The CDR3 DNA is TGTGCCAGCAGTCTGGGGACGGAACCGAGGATTGAGCAGTTCTTC.

The chain links TRBV6-1 to TRBJ1-2, with D hard to call. The V gene's germline CDR1 is MNHNS and CDR2 SASEGT. The CDR3 contains 11 residues. V was pared by 3 bases and J by 8 bases, with 7 bases between. In nucleotides, the CDR3 is TGTGCCAGCAGTGACGGCGTGGGCTACACCTTC. Translating gives CASSDGVGYTF.

The chain links TRBV19 to TRBJ2-3; a weak D match, TRBD1 (5 bases). Trimming left V 8 bases short and J 2 bases short, with 11 bases between. CDR1 is LNHDA and CDR2 is SQIVND in the germline V gene (reference sequence). The CDR3 is 13 residues long. The CDR3 region has the DNA TGTGCCAGTCAAGACAGATACACAGATACGCAGTATTTT. This sequence encodes CASQDRYTDTQYF.

The gene calls are TRBV11-2 and TRBJ2-7; D is possibly TRBD2 (7 bases). CDR1 SGHAT and CDR2 FQNNGV come from the germline V gene. This CDR3 is 17 amino acids long. The ends were cut back, 5 bases at V and 0 bases at J, with 20 bases in the middle. The CDR3 nucleotides read TGTGCCAGCAGCACTAGAGGGGGGGGGAGTAGCTCCTACGAGCAGTACTTC. Residues: CASSTRGGGSSSYEQYF.

The table lists this clone with a count of one. The CDR3 coding sequence is TGTGCCAGCAGTTTTCGGGGGGCTGGGGCCAACGTCCTGACTTTC. It specifies CASSFRGAGANVLTF. The chain recombines TRBV28 with TRBJ2-6, with 7 bases aligning to TRBD2. After removal of 3 bases from V and 2 bases from J, the junction contained 1 base not matched to a gene. Looked up from germline, CDR1 is MDHEN and CDR2 is SYDVKM. This CDR3 is built from 15 residues.

This chain links TRBV2 with TRBJ1-1, with a weak D call TRBD1 (6 bases). This CDR3 comprises 15 residues. Germline loops: CDR1 SNHLY, CDR2 FYNNEI. V was clipped by 1 base and J by 4 bases, with 13 bases between them. The CDR3 sequence: CASSEVGGLGTEAFF. The DNA of the CDR3 is TGTGCCAGCAGTGAAGTGGGGGGCCTTGGCACTGAAGCTTTCTTT.

This clone showed up just once. The V call is TRBV5-4, the J call TRBJ2-2, with D hard to call. Germline V gene lookup returns CDR1 SGHNT and CDR2 YYREEE (reference sequence). Trimming pared 1 base from V and 6 bases from J, leaving 4 bases between. The CDR3 extends over 12 amino acids. The CDR3 nucleotides read TGTGCCAGCAGCTTGTTTCCCGGGGAGCTGTTTTTT. Translation: CASSLFPGELFF. Combining the CDR3 with reference TRBV5-4 and TRBJ2-2 gives the whole variable domain ETGVTQSPTHLIKTRGQQVTLRCSSQSGHNTVSWYQQALGQGPQFIFQYYREEENGRGNFPPRFSGLQFPNYSSELNVNALELDDSALYLCASSLFPGELFFGEGSRLTVL.

The rearrangement uses TRBV6-5 and TRBJ1-2; D unclear. Trimming took 2 bases from V and 4 from J, leaving 8 bases between them. Germline values: CDR1 MNHEY, CDR2 SVGAGI. The CDR3 contains 13 residues. CDR3 DNA: TGTGCCAGCAGTTACAGAACCTTCTATGGCTACACCTTC. It yields the protein CASSYRTFYGYTF.

This chain uses TRBV28 with TRBJ2-7, with D uncertain. Germline values: CDR1 MDHEN, CDR2 SYDVKM. The V gene lost 1 base and the J gene lost 3 bases, with 4 bases spanning the gap. The CDR3 sequence is 12 residues long. The CDR3 here is CASSLLSYEQYF. The CDR3 nucleotides read TGTGCCAGCAGTTTATTGAGCTACGAGCAGTACTTC.

The rearrangement uses TRBV27 and TRBJ1-1; D gene uncertain. The CDR3 spans 13 residues. Germline V lookup: CDR1 MNHEY, CDR2 SMNVEV (reference sequence). V was trimmed by 6 bases and J by 3 bases, leaving 11 bases between them. DNA of the CDR3: TGTGCCAGCAGCATCGACCGAGACACTGAAGCTTTCTTT. Translation gives CASSIDRDTEAFF.

V is TRBV6-5 and J is TRBJ2-1; D not certain. This CDR3 has 15 amino acids. Germline CDR1 MNHEY, CDR2 SVGAGI. V was shortened by 6 bases and J by 5 bases, with 17 bases between the two germline ends. The CDR3 reads CASRVQSATHNEQFF. CDR3 DNA: TGTGCCAGCAGGGTACAAAGCGCAACCCACAATGAGCAGTTCTTC.

This chain connects TRBV6-1 to TRBJ1-1, with unresolved D. This CDR3 comprises 12 residues. The germline CDR1 and CDR2 sequences are MNHNS and SASEGT. Trimming shortened V by 6 bases and J by 1 base, and 6 bases separated the two germline ends. The CDR3 nucleotides are TGTGCCAGCAGCCACACGAACACTGAAGCTTTCTTT. Its translation is CASSHTNTEAFF.

V gene TRBV29-1 combines with J gene TRBJ1-2; no clear D gene. CDR3 length: 13 amino acids. In germline, CDR1 is SQVTM, CDR2 ANQGSEA. The CDR3 DNA sequence: TGCAGTGTCTCCGTCTCAGCTAACTATGGCTACACCTTC. Its protein is CSVSVSANYGYTF.

The V call is TRBV19, the J call TRBJ2-2, with TRBD2 as a possible D gene (6 bases). CDR1 LNHDA and CDR2 SQIVND come from the germline V gene (reference sequence). CDR3 size: 15 residues. V lost 9 bases and J lost 1, with 15 bases in between. CDR3 protein: CASGTGTLNTGELFF. CDR3 in DNA: TGTGCCAGCGGTACCGGGACTTTGAACACCGGGGAGCTGTTTTTT.

This rearrangement joins TRBV10-3 to TRBJ2-5, with 10 bases fitting TRBD2. CDR1 and CDR2 (germline): ENHRY, SYGVKD. V lost 5 bases, J lost 4 bases, and 7 bases stayed unmatched. CDR3 length equals 15 residues. The CDR3 spells CAISPSGGLPETQYF. In DNA form, the CDR3 reads TGTGCCATCAGTCCTAGCGGGGGACTACCAGAGACCCAGTACTTC.

The chain is built from TRBV2 and TRBJ2-3; 12 nucleotides agree with TRBD2. Germline CDR1 SNHLY, CDR2 FYNNEI. This CDR3 has 15 residues. The J segment lost 3 bases and the V segment lost 6 bases, leaving 4 bases of the junction unmatched. DNA of the CDR3: TGTGCCAGCAGGCGGACTAGCGGGATTACAGATACGCAGTATTTT. It yields the protein CASRRTSGITDTQYF. The full variable domain, completed using reference TRBV2 and TRBJ2-3, is EPEVTQTPSHQVTQMGQEVILRCVPISNHLYFYWYRQILGQKVEFLVSFYNNEISEKSEIFDDQFSVERPDGSNFTLKIRSTKLEDSAMYFCASRRTSGITDTQYFGPGTRLTVL.

The chain links TRBV7-2 to TRBJ2-7; D remains ambiguous. The CDR3 covers 13 residues. Germline CDR1 is SGHTA and CDR2 is FQGNSA. The V gene lost 1 base and the J gene lost 4 bases, with 8 bases spanning the gap. The CDR3 loop reads CASSLVPEYEQYF. The CDR3 nucleotides are TGTGCCAGCAGCTTAGTACCGGAGTACGAGCAGTACTTC.

The chain combines TRBV5-1 with TRBJ2-7, with D hard to call. The CDR3 length is 14 residues. Germline assignment: CDR1 SGHRS and CDR2 YFSETQ. Trimming cost V 0 bases and J 3 bases, with 10 bases left between them. DNA of the CDR3: TGCGCCAGCAGCTTGGAGGGTCTAAACTACGAGCAGTACTTC. Translation gives CASSLEGLNYEQYF.

The chain recombines TRBV27 with TRBJ2-1; perhaps TRBD2 as D (6 bases). Trimming left V 8 bases short and J 3 bases short, with 17 bases between. The length of the CDR3 is 15 residues. Germline V gene data show CDR1 as MNHEY and CDR2 as SMNVEV (reference sequence). Written as DNA, the CDR3 is TGTGCCAGCGGGGGACTTCCGCTACTCTACAATGAGCAGTTCTTC. Translation gives CASGGLPLLYNEQFF.

The chain links TRBV10-1 to TRBJ2-3; 12 bases are a match to TRBD2. V dropped 9 bases and J dropped 7; count of bases not matched to a gene: 5. The CDR3 consists of 13 residues. Germline V gives CDR1 WNHNN, CDR2 SYGVQD (reference sequence). The CDR3 nucleotides are TGCGCCAGTCTAGCGGGAGGGCCATATACGCAGTATTTT. Encoded protein: CASLAGGPYTQYF.

This clone turned up a few times. The CDR3 coding sequence is TGCGCCAGCAGTGATCCCGCTAGCGGGACCACAAGCTCCTACAATGAGCAGTTCTTC. It specifies CASSDPASGTTSSYNEQFF. The chain employs TRBV10-1 and TRBJ2-1; 9 bases are shared with TRBD2. Germline values: CDR1 WNHNN, CDR2 SYGVQD (reference sequence). The V segment lost 3 bases and the J segment 0 bases; nucleotides outside the gene matches: 12. This CDR3 spans 19 amino acids.

The J gene is TRBJ1-5, the V gene TRBV27, with 7 bases lining up with TRBD1. The CDR3 is made up of 16 amino acids. Losses at the gene ends were 6 bases for V and 0 bases for J; bases not matched to a gene: 8. Germline values: CDR1 MNHEY, CDR2 SMNVEV (reference sequence). CDR3: CASSKSTGFSNQPQHF. DNA of the CDR3: TGTGCCAGCAGCAAGTCGACAGGGTTTAGCAATCAGCCCCAGCATTTT.

Only one count was recorded for this clone. The CDR3 DNA sequence: TGTGCCAGCAGTTTTCGGACTAGCGGGAGCAACGAGCAGTACTTC. Its translation is CASSFRTSGSNEQYF. The genes are TRBV2 and TRBJ2-7, with 13 positions matching TRBD2. V shed 5 bases and J 5 bases; nucleotides not matched to a gene: 6. Germline-derived CDR1 and CDR2 are SNHLY and FYNNEI. CDR3 size: 15 residues.

V and J are TRBV19 and TRBJ2-7; possible D gene TRBD1, 6 bases. The CDR3 loop spans 14 amino acids. The germline V gene has CDR1 LNHDA and CDR2 SQIVND (reference sequence). The V end lost 6 bases, the J end lost 2 bases, and 14 bases lay between the germline ends. This CDR3 is CASSSTGSTYEQYF. For the CDR3, the DNA is TGTGCCAGTAGCTCAACAGGGTCCACCTACGAGCAGTACTTC.

The chain combines TRBV28 with TRBJ2-5, with a possible D match to TRBD1 (6 bases). The V gene lost 5 bases and the J gene lost 4 bases, with 17 bases spanning the gap. Germline values: CDR1 MDHEN, CDR2 SYDVKM. The CDR3 spans 15 residues. CDR3: CASSPHQGSRETQYF. The DNA for the CDR3 is TGTGCCAGCAGTCCTCACCAGGGGTCGAGAGAGACCCAGTACTTC.